Shown below are 24 T cell receptor beta chains from a single sample sequenced in a study of blood T cell repertoires in COVID-19 (dated by TCRdb to the early 2020s). Receptor amplification or capture employed the immunoSEQ multiplex PCR assay. Not all clones reach the TCRdb copy of this immuneACCESS table, which keeps in-frame sequences only. Checked studies attribute under half of the gap to unresolved V genes and leave the rest unexplained. This sample is represented by 48,000 or so clones; 85% to 90% of them were singletons. Jointly, the top ten make up roughly 2.5% of the sample. The sequenced sample consisted of peripheral blood. Source of these receptors: a woman of 80 years or more with COVID-19, enrolled during active disease.

This clone was detected once. This chain connects TRBV18 to TRBJ2-5; D may be TRBD2 (6 bases). The V and J ends lost 2 bases and 5 bases respectively, with 15 bases between them. Germline loops: CDR1 KGHSH, CDR2 LQKENI. This CDR3 spans 15 amino acids. The CDR3 DNA sequence: TGTGCCAGCTCACCATCTATCGGCGGGACGGAGACCCAGTACTTC. It encodes CASSPSIGGTETQYF.

V gene TRBV10-3 combines with J gene TRBJ1-1, with a weak D call TRBD1 (5 bases). V lost 4 bases, J lost 2 bases, and 14 bases lay in between. The CDR3 sequence is 15 residues long. The germline V gene has CDR1 ENHRY and CDR2 SYGVKD. Here the CDR3 DNA reads TGTGCCATCAGTGCGAGGCAGGGTGGAAACACTGAAGCTTTCTTT. It yields the protein CAISARQGGNTEAFF.

This rearrangement joins TRBV2 to TRBJ1-1; no reliable D call. Germline CDR1 is SNHLY and CDR2 is FYNNEI. The CDR3 loop spans 12 amino acids. The V and J ends lost 6 bases and 9 bases respectively, with 14 bases between them. The CDR3 here is CASSFHRIQAFF. The CDR3 region has the DNA TGTGCCAGCAGCTTCCATAGAATCCAAGCTTTCTTT.

This chain uses TRBV18 with TRBJ1-1; 8 positions agree with TRBD1. This CDR3 spans 15 amino acids. Looked up from germline, CDR1 is KGHSH and CDR2 is LQKENI. Trimming removed 3 bases from V and 6 bases from J; junction bases left unmatched: 9. CDR3 region: CASSPPGQGRAEAFF. DNA of the CDR3: TGTGCCAGCTCACCTCCAGGACAGGGAAGGGCTGAAGCTTTCTTT.

The gene calls are TRBV5-8 and TRBJ1-6; perhaps TRBD1 as D (5 bases). Germline CDR1 reads SGHTS; CDR2 reads YDEGEE. Trimming cost V 2 bases and J 0 bases, with 9 bases left between them. The CDR3 extends over 16 amino acids. CDR3 DNA: TGTGCCAGCAGCTTCCGGGGGAGCTCCTATAATTCACCCCTCCACTTT. It is translated as CASSFRGSSYNSPLHF. Drawing the rest from reference TRBV5-8 and TRBJ1-6, the complete variable domain is EAGVTQSPTHLIKTRGQQATLRCSPISGHTSVYWYQQALGLGLQFLLWYDEGEERNRGNFPPRFSGRQFPNYSSELNVNALELEDSALYLCASSFRGSSYNSPLHFGNGTRLTVT.

This clone appeared once. The chain couples TRBV9 to TRBJ1-2, with unresolved D. V shed 0 bases and J shed 10 bases, with 7 bases lying between them. CDR1 is SGDLS, CDR2 YYNGEE, per germline. The CDR3 covers 11 residues. DNA for the CDR3: TGTGCCAGCAGCGTAGGGGCAGACTACACCTTC. It codes for CASSVGADYTF.

V usage is TRBV6-5 and J usage is TRBJ2-1, with 7 bases aligning to TRBD2. Losses at the gene ends were 3 bases for V and 6 bases for J; bases not matched to a gene: 8. The CDR3 has 15 amino acids. The germline gives CDR1 MNHEY, CDR2 SVGAGI. CDR3 region: CASSYALKRGNEQFF. For the CDR3, the DNA is TGTGCCAGCAGTTATGCACTAAAGCGGGGCAATGAGCAGTTCTTC.

CDR3 coding DNA: TGTGCCAGCAGATCCGGGGGTTACGGCGAGCAGTACTTC. It translates to CASRSGGYGEQYF. V gene TRBV6-6 combines with J gene TRBJ2-7, with D possibly TRBD2 on 6 matching bases. The CDR3 totals 13 residues. Trimming took 6 bases from V and 6 from J, leaving 15 bases between them. Germline CDR1 reads MNHNY; CDR2 reads SVGAGI (reference sequence).

This chain connects TRBV2 to TRBJ2-7; D may be TRBD2 (7 bases). The germline V gene has CDR1 SNHLY and CDR2 FYNNEI. The length of the CDR3 is 14 residues. The ends were cut back, 4 bases at V and 3 bases at J, with 13 bases in the middle. CDR3 in amino acids: CASSVGGGGYEQYF. CDR3 nucleotide sequence: TGTGCCAGCAGTGTTGGGGGAGGGGGCTACGAGCAGTACTTC.

The chain carries TRBV6-5 and TRBJ1-4, with TRBD1 as a possible D gene (6 bases). Germline lookup yields CDR1 MNHEY and CDR2 SVGAGI. The ends were cut back, 10 bases at V and 6 bases at J, with 18 bases in the middle. This CDR3 region has 14 residues. The DNA for the CDR3 is TGTGCCACCAGAGCGGGGGGGCGGGATGAAAAACTGTTTTTT. This gives the protein CATRAGGRDEKLFF.

The rearrangement joins TRBV30 to TRBJ2-7; TRBD1 is a possible D gene (5 bases). Deletions cut 0 bases from V and 5 bases from J, with 11 bases between. CDR3 length equals 13 residues. Per germline, CDR1 GTSNPN and CDR2 SVGIG (reference sequence). The DNA for the CDR3 is TGTGCCTGGAGTGTAGGGGATCGAGACGAGCAGTACTTC. Translation gives CAWSVGDRDEQYF.

The genes are TRBV9 and TRBJ1-6, with a possible D match to TRBD1 (5 bases). Germline V gene data show CDR1 as SGDLS and CDR2 as YYNGEE. This CDR3 is 13 amino acids long. Deletions cut 4 bases from V and 9 bases from J, with 11 bases between. The CDR3 DNA is TGTGCCAGCAGCCAACCGGGGGGTTCACCCCTCCACTTT. Amino acid sequence: CASSQPGGSPLHF.

The chain employs TRBV5-4 and TRBJ1-2; D is undetermined. Between the trimmed V and J ends, which lost 4 bases and 4 bases, there was a span of 11 bases. The CDR3 contains 13 residues. CDR1 and CDR2 from the germline V gene are SGHNT and YYREEE (reference sequence). This chain's CDR3 is CASSPFESYGYTF. CDR3 sequence (DNA): TGTGCCAGCAGCCCCTTCGAGAGCTATGGCTACACCTTC. Looking up the rest from reference TRBV5-4 and TRBJ1-2 gives the full variable domain: ETGVTQSPTHLIKTRGQQVTLRCSSQSGHNTVSWYQQALGQGPQFIFQYYREEENGRGNFPPRFSGLQFPNYSSELNVNALELDDSALYLCASSPFESYGYTFGSGTRLTVV.

This clone occurred a few times. This chain uses TRBV11-1 with TRBJ1-1; 7 bases line up with TRBD1. This CDR3 is 15 amino acids long. Per the germline V gene, CDR1 is SGHAT and CDR2 is FQDESV (reference sequence). After removal of 5 bases from V and 1 base from J, the junction contained 7 bases not matched to a gene. The CDR3 DNA sequence: TGTGCCAGCAGCCCCAGACAGGGAAGGAACACTGAAGCTTTCTTT. As protein: CASSPRQGRNTEAFF. The variable domain in full, with the rest retrieved from reference TRBV11-1 and TRBJ1-1, is EAEVAQSPRYKITEKSQAVAFWCDPISGHATLYWYRQILGQGPELLVQFQDESVVDDSQLPKDRFSAERLKGVDSTLKIQPAELGDSAMYLCASSPRQGRNTEAFFGQGTRLTVV.

This clone was seen once. V usage is TRBV7-6 and J usage is TRBJ1-2; 7 bases fit TRBD1. CDR1 is SGHVS, CDR2 FNYEAQ, per germline. With 5 bases clipped from V and 8 bases from J, the junction kept 11 bases outside the gene matches. This CDR3 has 14 residues. CDR3: CASSPLGTDEGYTF. The CDR3 DNA reads TGTGCCAGCAGCCCCCTAGGGACAGATGAAGGCTACACCTTC. Complete variable domain (other parts from reference TRBV7-6 and TRBJ1-2): GAGVSQSPRYKVTKRGQDVALRCDPISGHVSLYWYRQALGQGPEFLTYFNYEAQQDKSGLPNDRFSAERPEGSISTLTIQRTEQRDSAMYRCASSPLGTDEGYTFGSGTRLTVV.

The rearrangement links TRBV18 to TRBJ2-3; D ambiguous. The CDR3 runs to 15 residues. Trimming removed 3 bases at V and 1 base at J, with 11 bases between. Germline lookup yields CDR1 KGHSH and CDR2 LQKENI. CDR3 coding DNA: TGTGCCAGCTCACCTGGCAGGTGGGGCACAGATACGCAGTATTTT. Its translation is CASSPGRWGTDTQYF.

This chain links TRBV6-5 with TRBJ1-1, with D hard to call. The CDR3 is 15 amino acids. The ends were cut back, 6 bases at V and 4 bases at J, with 18 bases in the middle. Germline loops: CDR1 MNHEY, CDR2 SVGAGI. The CDR3: CASSQLREGGTEAFF. The CDR3 DNA sequence: TGTGCCAGCAGCCAACTCCGGGAGGGCGGCACTGAAGCTTTCTTT.

The rearrangement uses TRBV19 and TRBJ1-4, with 7 bases fitting TRBD1. The CDR3 contains 14 residues. Germline-derived CDR1 and CDR2 are LNHDA and SQIVND (reference sequence). Trimming removed 6 bases from V and 8 bases from J; junction bases left unmatched: 9. The CDR3 here is CASRGTAVYEKLFF. CDR3 nucleotides: TGTGCCAGTAGGGGGACAGCAGTTTACGAAAAACTGTTTTTT.

The chain employs TRBV21-1 and TRBJ2-3; TRBD2 was called by the table and not checked on the DNA. TRBV21-1 is a pseudogene segment. The CDR3 contains 18 residues. The CDR3 coding sequence is TGTGCCCCCTCTCGGGGAAAAGTCCCAGCGGGAGACGCAGATACGCAGTATTTT. Translation gives CAPSRGKVPAGDADTQYF.

The chain links TRBV18 to TRBJ1-6; 7 bases match TRBD1. Germline trimming cut 4 bases from V and 5 bases from J; bases unmatched to any gene: 5. The CDR3 consists of 15 residues. From germline, CDR1 is KGHSH and CDR2 LQKENI. The CDR3 sequence is CASSLQGSDNSPLHF. CDR3 sequence (DNA): TGTGCCAGCTCACTACAGGGGTCGGATAATTCACCCCTCCACTTT.

This chain links TRBV6-5 with TRBJ2-1, with 10 bases lining up with TRBD2. CDR1 and CDR2 from the germline V gene are MNHEY and SVGAGI. This CDR3 has 14 residues. The V gene end was trimmed by 7 bases and the J gene end by 4 bases; junction bases not matched to a gene: 4. CDR3 coding DNA: TGTGCCAGCACCCAAGCGGGGGGGTACAATGAGCAGTTCTTC. The encoded protein is CASTQAGGYNEQFF.

The gene calls are TRBV27 and TRBJ2-3; D perhaps matches TRBD2 (7 bases). The CDR3 spans 15 residues. V lost 4 bases and J lost 4, with 15 bases in between. Looked up from germline, CDR1 is MNHEY and CDR2 is SMNVEV (reference sequence). Here the CDR3 reads CASSWGGAGADTQYF. In DNA form, the CDR3 reads TGTGCCAGCAGTTGGGGGGGGGCGGGGGCAGATACGCAGTATTTT.

This clone occurred once. The V gene is TRBV28, the J gene TRBJ2-7, with D possibly matching TRBD1 (6 bases). Germline lookup yields CDR1 MDHEN and CDR2 SYDVKM. V gave up 9 bases and J gave up 5 bases, with 14 bases separating them. The CDR3 is made up of 12 amino acids. CDR3 coding DNA: TGTGCCAGTCAATGGGGGCAGCACGAGCAGTACTTC. Translating it yields CASQWGQHEQYF.

This clone was picked up a small number of times. The chain uses TRBV5-4 and TRBJ2-7, with D perhaps TRBD2 (5 bases). CDR1 and CDR2 (germline): SGHNT, YYREEE (reference sequence). Trimming left V 2 bases short and J 7 bases short, with 22 bases between. This CDR3 comprises 16 residues. CDR3 sequence: CASSFYVQTPSGEQYF. CDR3 DNA sequence: TGTGCCAGCAGCTTTTATGTACAGACCCCGTCGGGGGAGCAGTACTTC.